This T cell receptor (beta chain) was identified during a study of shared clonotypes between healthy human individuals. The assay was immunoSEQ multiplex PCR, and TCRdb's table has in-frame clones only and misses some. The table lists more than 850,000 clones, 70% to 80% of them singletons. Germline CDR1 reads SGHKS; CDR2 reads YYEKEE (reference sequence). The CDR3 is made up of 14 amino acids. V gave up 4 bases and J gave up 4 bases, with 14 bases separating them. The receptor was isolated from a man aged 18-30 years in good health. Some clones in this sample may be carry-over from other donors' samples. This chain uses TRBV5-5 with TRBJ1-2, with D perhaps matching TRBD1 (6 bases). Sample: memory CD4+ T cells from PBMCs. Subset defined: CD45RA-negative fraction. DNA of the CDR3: TGTGCCAGCAGCCCCAGGGGACCCGTCTATGGCTACACCTTC. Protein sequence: CASSPRGPVYGYTF.